Given below is one T cell receptor (beta chain) in context. The collection from each donor was one heparinised blood draw averaging around 120 mL. The authors reverse transcribed all of the isolated RNA, so sequencing captured expressed TCRB transcripts. Roughly 3.4 million reads were obtained on average from naive, central memory and regulatory T cell samples. Assay: immunoSEQ multiplex PCR; the TCRdb copy retains only in-frame clones and omits some. In the table there are 150,000 or so clones, under 60% of which are singletons. The source of the sample is a study of beta chain features in type 1 diabetes. CDR1 and CDR2 from the germline V gene are WNHNN and SYGVQD (reference sequence). There are 13 residues in the CDR3. V was shortened by 3 bases and J by 5 bases, with 10 bases between the two germline ends.

Material for sequencing was Tregs from blood. The J gene is TRBJ1-1, the V gene TRBV10-1; D is perhaps TRBD1 (6 bases). The source of this sequence is a man aged 18-30 years in good health. The CDR3 is CASSDPRGTEAFF. In DNA, the CDR3 is TGCGCCAGCAGTGACCCGAGGGGGACTGAAGCTTTCTTT.